The 10 T cell receptor beta chains reported below all come from one sample, sequenced in a study of a mutant IDH1 vaccine in newly diagnosed glioma. Time point defined: week 11, during vaccination. Vaccine doses each comprised 300 ug of mutant IDH1 20-mer peptide, with topical imiquimod. The antigens these receptors bind are not known. The method was immunoSEQ multiplex PCR; TCRdb's version includes in-frame clones alone and lacks a portion of them. The sample lists some 120,000 clones, roughly 78% occurring once. This specimen consisted of PBMCs, obtained from a glioma patient whose treatment included an IDH1 peptide vaccine. The receptors derive from a man between 40 and 49 years old with glioma.

A single count supports this clone. DNA for the CDR3: TGTGCCAGCAGCTTAGGAGCTATTTTTTCCACCGGGGAGCTGTTTTTT. It codes for CASSLGAIFSTGELFF. J is TRBJ2-2 and V is TRBV7-6; D not resolved. Trimming pared 1 base from V and 4 bases from J, leaving 13 bases between. CDR1 is SGHVS and CDR2 is FNYEAQ in the germline V gene. CDR3 length: 16 residues. The whole variable domain, filled in from reference TRBV7-6 and TRBJ2-2, reads GAGVSQSPRYKVTKRGQDVALRCDPISGHVSLYWYRQALGQGPEFLTYFNYEAQQDKSGLPNDRFSAERPEGSISTLTIQRTEQRDSAMYRCASSLGAIFSTGELFFGEGSRLTVL.

The V and J genes are TRBV9 and TRBJ2-2; D remains unclear. This CDR3 has 17 amino acids. V lost 0 bases to trimming and J lost 5 bases, with 17 bases between them. The V gene's germline CDR1 is SGDLS and CDR2 YYNGEE. The CDR3 sequence is CASSVAAVTVRTGELFF. The CDR3 DNA sequence: TGTGCCAGCAGCGTAGCTGCGGTAACCGTCAGGACCGGGGAGCTGTTTTTT.

The chain couples TRBV6-6 to TRBJ1-1; 8 bases map to TRBD1. Trimming at V came to 8 bases and at J to 6 bases, leaving 5 bases not matched to a gene. Per the germline V gene, CDR1 is MNHNY and CDR2 is SVGAGI (reference sequence). The CDR3 runs 12 residues. This CDR3 is CASRSRGPEAFF. As DNA, the CDR3 is TGTGCCAGCCGCTCCAGGGGGCCTGAAGCTTTCTTT.

This rearrangement joins TRBV27 to TRBJ2-5; the D call may be TRBD1 or TRBD2 (5 bases each). CDR3 length equals 12 residues. From germline, CDR1 is MNHEY and CDR2 SMNVEV (reference sequence). V was shortened by 10 bases and J by 4 bases, with 13 bases between the two germline ends. The CDR3 loop reads CATIPGAETQYF. The CDR3 DNA reads TGTGCCACCATCCCCGGGGCAGAGACCCAGTACTTC.

The chain recombines TRBV27 with TRBJ2-7; a weak D match, TRBD2 (5 bases). V dropped 5 bases and J dropped 0 bases, with 17 bases sitting between them. CDR3 length: 16 residues. From germline, CDR1 is MNHEY and CDR2 SMNVEV (reference sequence). CDR3 loop: CASSPLRAESSYEQYF. DNA of the CDR3: TGTGCCAGCAGTCCCCTGCGGGCGGAAAGCTCCTACGAGCAGTACTTC.

This chain links TRBV4-3 with TRBJ2-2; TRBD2 agrees at 11 bases. V lost 0 bases to trimming and J lost 1 base; unmatched junction nucleotides: 4. Germline V lookup: CDR1 LGHNA, CDR2 YSLEER. The CDR3 has 18 residues. CDR3 amino acids: CASSQDLAGGLNTGELFF. Written as DNA, the CDR3 is TGCGCCAGCAGCCAAGATTTAGCGGGGGGGCTGAACACCGGGGAGCTGTTTTTT.

This rearrangement joins TRBV10-3 to TRBJ2-7; 10 positions match TRBD2. Germline V gene lookup returns CDR1 ENHRY and CDR2 SYGVKD. With 4 bases clipped from V and 4 bases from J, the junction kept 7 bases outside the gene matches. The CDR3 consists of 15 residues. The CDR3 region is CAISVKSGREYEQYF. CDR3 DNA: TGTGCCATCAGTGTAAAAAGCGGGAGGGAGTACGAGCAGTACTTC.

This rearrangement joins TRBV28 to TRBJ1-5; a weak D match, TRBD1 (5 bases). The CDR3 has 15 amino acids. Trimming cost V 5 bases and J 4 bases, with 15 bases left between them. Germline V gene sequence: CDR1 MDHEN, CDR2 SYDVKM. The CDR3: CASSLLGDGNQPQHF. The CDR3 DNA follows: TGTGCCAGCAGTCTTTTAGGGGACGGGAATCAGCCCCAGCATTTT.

The chain recombines TRBV10-3 with TRBJ2-1, with TRBD1 as a possible D gene (5 bases). CDR1 and CDR2 from the germline V gene are ENHRY and SYGVKD. The CDR3 is 12 residues long. Trimming stripped 5 bases from V and 6 bases from J, with 8 bases between. The CDR3 region is CAISSQGNEQFF. In DNA, the CDR3 is TGTGCCATCAGTAGTCAGGGCAATGAGCAGTTCTTC.

This clone ranks as medium-sized. V gene TRBV19 combines with J gene TRBJ2-2; weak D call: TRBD2 (7 bases). CDR1 is LNHDA, CDR2 SQIVND, per germline (reference sequence). This CDR3 spans 15 amino acids. Trimming stripped 7 bases from V and 3 bases from J, with 15 bases between. The CDR3 is CASTRGGADTGELFF. The CDR3 nucleotides read TGTGCCAGTACGCGAGGGGGGGCCGACACCGGGGAGCTGTTTTTT.